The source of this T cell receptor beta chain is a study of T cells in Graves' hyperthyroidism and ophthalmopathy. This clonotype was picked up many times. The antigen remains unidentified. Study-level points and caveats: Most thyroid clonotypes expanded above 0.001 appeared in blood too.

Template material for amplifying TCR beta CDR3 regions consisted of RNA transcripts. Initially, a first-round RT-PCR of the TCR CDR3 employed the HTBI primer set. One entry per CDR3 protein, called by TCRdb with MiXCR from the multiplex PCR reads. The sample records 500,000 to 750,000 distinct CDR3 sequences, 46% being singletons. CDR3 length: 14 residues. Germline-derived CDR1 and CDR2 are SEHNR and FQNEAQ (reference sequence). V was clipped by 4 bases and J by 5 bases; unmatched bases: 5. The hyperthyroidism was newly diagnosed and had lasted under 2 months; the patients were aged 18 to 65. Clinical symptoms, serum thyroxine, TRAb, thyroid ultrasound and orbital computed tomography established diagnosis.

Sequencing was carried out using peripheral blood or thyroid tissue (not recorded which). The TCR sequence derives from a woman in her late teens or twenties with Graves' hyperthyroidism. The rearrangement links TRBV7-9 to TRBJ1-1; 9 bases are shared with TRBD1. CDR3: CASSWDRDITEAFF. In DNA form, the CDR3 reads TGTGCCAGCAGCTGGGACAGGGATATAACTGAAGCTTTCTTT.